This T cell receptor (beta chain) was captured in a study of T cells after posttransplantation cyclophosphamide. Study-level points and caveats: Recipient CMV seropositivity and CMV reactivation strongly tracked TRB clonality.

In the case of this clone: The antigen is unknown.

The naive gate required viable CD3+CD4+ or CD3+CD8+ cells with CCR7+CD45RA+CD45RO-CD95-CD27+CD28+ phenotype. The repertoire was sequenced with immunoSEQ multiplex PCR; TCRdb's copy has only in-frame clones and lacks some. The table includes approximately 4,000 clones, over 85% detected once. The V end was cut by 1 base, the J end by 1 base, with 7 bases between. CDR3 size: 14 residues. Germline CDR1 is SGHNT and CDR2 is YENEEA. This clonotype was sampled from a man aged 50-59 years. The V and J genes are TRBV11-3 and TRBJ1-1; the D is unclear. The sequenced sample was naive CD4+ T cells sorted from PBMCs. The CDR3 coding sequence is TGTGCCAGCAGCTTAGTGAGGAGGAACACTGAAGCTTTCTTT. Its translation is CASSLVRRNTEAFF. Complete variable domain (other parts from reference TRBV11-3 and TRBJ1-1): EAGVVQSPRYKIIEKKQPVAFWCNPISGHNTLYWYLQNLGQGPELLIRYENEEAVDDSQLPKDRFSAERLKGVDSTLKIQPAELGDSAVYLCASSLVRRNTEAFFGQGTRLTVV.